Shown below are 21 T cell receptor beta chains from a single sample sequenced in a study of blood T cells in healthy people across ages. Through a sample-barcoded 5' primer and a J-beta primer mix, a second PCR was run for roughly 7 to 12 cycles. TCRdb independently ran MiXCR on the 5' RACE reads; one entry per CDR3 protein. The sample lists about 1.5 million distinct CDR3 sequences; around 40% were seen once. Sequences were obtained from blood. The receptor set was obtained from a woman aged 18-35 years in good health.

The CDR3 protein is CASLPLLAALGASTDTQYF. The CDR3 nucleotides read TGTGCCAGCCTACCCCTCTTAGCGGCCCTAGGAGCTAGCACAGATACGCAGTATTTT. This sequence joins TRBV12-3 or TRBV12-4 and TRBJ2-3; tentatively, D is TRBD2 (6 bases). The ends were cut back, 8 bases at V and 0 bases at J, with 27 bases in the middle. CDR3 length equals 19 residues.

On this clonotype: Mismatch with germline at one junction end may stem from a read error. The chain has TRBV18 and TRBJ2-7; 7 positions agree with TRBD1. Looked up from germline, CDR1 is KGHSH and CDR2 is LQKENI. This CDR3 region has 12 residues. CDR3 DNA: TGTGCCAGCGCACCTTCGACAGGGGAGCAGTACTTC. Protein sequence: CASAPSTGEQYF.

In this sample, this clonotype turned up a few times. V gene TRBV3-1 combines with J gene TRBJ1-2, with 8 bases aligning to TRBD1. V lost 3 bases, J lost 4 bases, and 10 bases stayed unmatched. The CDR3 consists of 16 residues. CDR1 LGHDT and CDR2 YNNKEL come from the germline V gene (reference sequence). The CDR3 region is CASSHLGQGGGYGYTF. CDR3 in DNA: TGTGCCAGCAGCCATCTAGGACAGGGTGGAGGCTATGGCTACACCTTC.

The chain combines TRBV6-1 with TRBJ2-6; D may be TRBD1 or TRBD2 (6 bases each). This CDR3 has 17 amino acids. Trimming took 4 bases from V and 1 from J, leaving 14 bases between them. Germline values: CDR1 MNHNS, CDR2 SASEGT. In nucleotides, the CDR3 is TGTGCCAGCAGTGCCGACAGGAGGGGATCTGGGGCCAACGTCCTGACTTTC. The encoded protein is CASSADRRGSGANVLTF.

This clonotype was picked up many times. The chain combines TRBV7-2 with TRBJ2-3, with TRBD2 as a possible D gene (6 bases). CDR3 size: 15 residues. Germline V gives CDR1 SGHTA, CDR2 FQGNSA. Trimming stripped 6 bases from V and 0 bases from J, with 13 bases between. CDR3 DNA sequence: TGTGCCAGCAGTTTATCGGCGGGGAGCACAGATACGCAGTATTTT. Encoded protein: CASSLSAGSTDTQYF.

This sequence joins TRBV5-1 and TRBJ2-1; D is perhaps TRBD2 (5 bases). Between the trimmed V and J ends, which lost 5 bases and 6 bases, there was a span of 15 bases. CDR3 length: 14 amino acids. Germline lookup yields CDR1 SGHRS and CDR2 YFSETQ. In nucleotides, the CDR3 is TGCGCCAGCAGTTCTGTTCGGGAAGGCAATGAGCAGTTCTTC. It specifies CASSSVREGNEQFF. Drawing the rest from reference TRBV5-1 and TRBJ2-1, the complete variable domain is KAGVTQTPRYLIKTRGQQVTLSCSPISGHRSVSWYQQTPGQGLQFLFEYFSETQRNKGNFPGRFSGRQFSNSRSEMNVSTLELGDSALYLCASSSVREGNEQFFGPGTRLTVL.

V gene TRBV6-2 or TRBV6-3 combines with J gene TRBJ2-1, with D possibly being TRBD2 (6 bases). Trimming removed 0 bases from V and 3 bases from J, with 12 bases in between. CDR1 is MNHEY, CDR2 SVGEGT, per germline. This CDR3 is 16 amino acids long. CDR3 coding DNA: TGTGCCAGCAGTTACTCGATGTCAGCGGGCTACAATGAGCAGTTCTTC. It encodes CASSYSMSAGYNEQFF.

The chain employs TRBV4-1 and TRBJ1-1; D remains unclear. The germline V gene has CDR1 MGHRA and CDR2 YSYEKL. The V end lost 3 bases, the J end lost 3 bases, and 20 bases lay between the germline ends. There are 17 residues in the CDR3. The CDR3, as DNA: TGCGCCAGCAGCCAGAAACCCGTGCCCATAACGGACACTGAAGCTTTCTTT. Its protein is CASSQKPVPITDTEAFF.

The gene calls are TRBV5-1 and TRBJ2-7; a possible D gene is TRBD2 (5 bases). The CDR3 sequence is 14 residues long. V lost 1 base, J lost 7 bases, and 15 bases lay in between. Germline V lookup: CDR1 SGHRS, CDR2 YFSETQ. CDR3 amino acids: CASSLPATRREQYF. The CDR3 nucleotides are TGCGCCAGCAGCTTGCCGGCCACTAGGCGGGAGCAGTACTTC.

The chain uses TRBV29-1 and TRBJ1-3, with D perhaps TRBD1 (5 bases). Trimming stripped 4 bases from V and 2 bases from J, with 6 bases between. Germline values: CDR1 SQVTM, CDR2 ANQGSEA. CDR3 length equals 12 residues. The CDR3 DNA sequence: TGCAGCGTTGTGGGGGCTGGAAACACCATATATTTT. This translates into CSVVGAGNTIYF.

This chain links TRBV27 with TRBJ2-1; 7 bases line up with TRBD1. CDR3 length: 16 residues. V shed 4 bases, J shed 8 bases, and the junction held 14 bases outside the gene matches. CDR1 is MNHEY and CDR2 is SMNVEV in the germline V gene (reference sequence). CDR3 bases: TGTGCCAGCAGTTCTTGGGACGGTAGAGGGGGCGATGAGCAGTTCTTC. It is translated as CASSSWDGRGGDEQFF.

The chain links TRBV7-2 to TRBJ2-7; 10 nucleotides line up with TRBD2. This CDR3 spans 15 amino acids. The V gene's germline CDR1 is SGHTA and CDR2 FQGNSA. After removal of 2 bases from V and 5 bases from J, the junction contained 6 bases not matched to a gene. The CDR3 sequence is CASSLSSGSYHEQYF. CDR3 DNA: TGTGCCAGCAGCTTATCTAGCGGGAGTTACCACGAGCAGTACTTC.

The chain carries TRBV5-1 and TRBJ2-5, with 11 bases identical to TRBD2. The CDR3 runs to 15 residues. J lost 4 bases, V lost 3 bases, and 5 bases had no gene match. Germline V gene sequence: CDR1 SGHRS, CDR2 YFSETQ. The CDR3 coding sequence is TGCGCCAGCAGCTCGCAGACTAGCGGGACAGAGACCCAGTACTTC. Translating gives CASSSQTSGTETQYF.

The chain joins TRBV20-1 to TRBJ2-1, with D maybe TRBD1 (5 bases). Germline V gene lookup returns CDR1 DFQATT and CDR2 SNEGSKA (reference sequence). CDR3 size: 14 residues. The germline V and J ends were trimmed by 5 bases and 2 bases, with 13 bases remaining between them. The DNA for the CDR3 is TGCAGTGCTGCCAGGGATTCGGCCTACAATGAGCAGTTCTTC. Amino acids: CSAARDSAYNEQFF.

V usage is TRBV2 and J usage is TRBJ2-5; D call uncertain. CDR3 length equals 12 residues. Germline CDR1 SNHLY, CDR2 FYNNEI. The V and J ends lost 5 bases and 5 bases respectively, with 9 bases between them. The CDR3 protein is CASSTTSETQYF. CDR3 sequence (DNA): TGTGCCAGCAGTACGACCTCGGAGACCCAGTACTTC.

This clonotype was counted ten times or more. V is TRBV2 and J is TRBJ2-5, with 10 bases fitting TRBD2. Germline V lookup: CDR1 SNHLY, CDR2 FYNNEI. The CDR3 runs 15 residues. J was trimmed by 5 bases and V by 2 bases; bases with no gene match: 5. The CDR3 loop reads CASSELAGVSETQYF. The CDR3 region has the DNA TGTGCCAGCAGTGAACTAGCGGGGGTGTCTGAGACCCAGTACTTC.

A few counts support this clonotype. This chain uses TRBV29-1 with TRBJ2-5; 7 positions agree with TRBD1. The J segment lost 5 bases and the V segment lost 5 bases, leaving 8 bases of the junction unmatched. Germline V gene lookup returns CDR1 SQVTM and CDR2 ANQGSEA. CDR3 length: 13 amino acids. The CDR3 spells CSVRDSAAETQYF. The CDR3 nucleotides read TGCAGCGTTCGGGACAGCGCAGCGGAGACCCAGTACTTC.

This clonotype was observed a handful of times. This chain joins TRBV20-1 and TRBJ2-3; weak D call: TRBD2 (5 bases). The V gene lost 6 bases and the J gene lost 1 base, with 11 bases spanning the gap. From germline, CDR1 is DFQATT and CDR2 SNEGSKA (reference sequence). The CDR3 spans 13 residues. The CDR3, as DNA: TGCAGTGCGCCAGCGGCCCGCACAGATACGCAGTATTTT. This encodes CSAPAARTDTQYF.

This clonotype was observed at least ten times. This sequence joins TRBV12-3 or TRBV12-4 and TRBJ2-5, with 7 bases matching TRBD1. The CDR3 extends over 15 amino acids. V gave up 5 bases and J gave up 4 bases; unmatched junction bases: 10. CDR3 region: CASSSFQGVGETQYF. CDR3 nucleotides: TGTGCCAGCAGTAGCTTCCAGGGGGTTGGAGAGACCCAGTACTTC.

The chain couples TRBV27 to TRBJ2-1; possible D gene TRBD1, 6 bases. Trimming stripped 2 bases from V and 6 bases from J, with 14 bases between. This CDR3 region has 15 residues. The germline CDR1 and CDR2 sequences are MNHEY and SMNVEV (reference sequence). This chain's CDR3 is CASSLGGYGGNEQFF. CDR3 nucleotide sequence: TGTGCCAGCAGTTTAGGGGGCTACGGCGGCAATGAGCAGTTCTTC.

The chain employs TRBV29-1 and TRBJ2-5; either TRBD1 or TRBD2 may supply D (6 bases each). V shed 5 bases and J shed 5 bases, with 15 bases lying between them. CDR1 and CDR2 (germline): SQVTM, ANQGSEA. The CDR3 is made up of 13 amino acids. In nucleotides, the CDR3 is TGCAGCGTTTCGGGTAGGAGGGGGGAGACCCAGTACTTC. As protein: CSVSGRRGETQYF.